This T cell receptor beta chain derives from a study of blood T cell repertoires in COVID-19. Study-level information: Sample material is recorded as cDNA or gDNA derived from T cells, B-cell-depleted T cells, or PBMCs.

In the authors' methods: Nucleated cell counts were estimated from reference gene primer amplification. Assay used: immunoSEQ multiplex PCR; TCRdb lists only in-frame clones, some missing. D and trimming were read from the DNA, whereas the V and J calls and clone size are those reported in that table. The profile covers some 340,000 clones, with approximately 82% appearing a single time and 2.5% to 3% taken by the ten largest. The CDR3 contains 14 residues. Trimming removed 0 bases at V and 8 bases at J, with 11 bases between. Germline V gene data show CDR1 as LNHNV and CDR2 as YYDKDF (reference sequence).

This chain connects TRBV15 to TRBJ1-5, with D perhaps TRBD1 (5 bases). The source is a man under 40 with active or convalescent COVID-19. The sequenced sample consisted of peripheral blood. The CDR3 is CATSRDQGMEPQHF. DNA of the CDR3: TGTGCCACCAGCAGAGATCAGGGAATGGAGCCCCAGCATTTT.